The TCR beta chain under discussion was sequenced for a study of vaccination and CD4 T cells after COVID-19. The wider study: Collection of post-vaccine samples followed dose two by a median 72 days, spanning a range of 14 to 241.

The assay that was used to sequence DNA from cultured CD4+ T cells was the Oncomine TCR Beta short-read assay. One entry per CDR3 protein, called by TCRdb with MiXCR from the PCR reads. The table lists 25,000 or so distinct CDR3 sequences, 36% of them singletons. This clonotype occurred a few times. Its antigen remains unknown. Indicated time point: late sampling 161 to 241 days after vaccination in a few convalescent patients. The treatment is: approximately 9-day PBMC culture with coronavirus spike peptide pools or control peptides (ViraFEST assay). ViraFEST used peptide pools to expand antigen-specific T cells before TCR sequencing. Trimming took 5 bases from V and 4 from J, leaving 7 bases between them. CDR1 and CDR2 from the germline V gene are SGHVS and FQNEAQ. The CDR3 is 12 residues long.

The TCR comes from a human donor who had recovered from COVID-19. Source: CD4+ T cells from blood, cultured in vitro, taken about 7 months after SARS-CoV-2 vaccination. The chain is built from TRBV7-8 and TRBJ2-3; D ambiguous. The CDR3 region has the DNA TGTGCCAGCAGCCTCAAGCCAGATACGCAGTATTTT. Its translation: CASSLKPDTQYF.